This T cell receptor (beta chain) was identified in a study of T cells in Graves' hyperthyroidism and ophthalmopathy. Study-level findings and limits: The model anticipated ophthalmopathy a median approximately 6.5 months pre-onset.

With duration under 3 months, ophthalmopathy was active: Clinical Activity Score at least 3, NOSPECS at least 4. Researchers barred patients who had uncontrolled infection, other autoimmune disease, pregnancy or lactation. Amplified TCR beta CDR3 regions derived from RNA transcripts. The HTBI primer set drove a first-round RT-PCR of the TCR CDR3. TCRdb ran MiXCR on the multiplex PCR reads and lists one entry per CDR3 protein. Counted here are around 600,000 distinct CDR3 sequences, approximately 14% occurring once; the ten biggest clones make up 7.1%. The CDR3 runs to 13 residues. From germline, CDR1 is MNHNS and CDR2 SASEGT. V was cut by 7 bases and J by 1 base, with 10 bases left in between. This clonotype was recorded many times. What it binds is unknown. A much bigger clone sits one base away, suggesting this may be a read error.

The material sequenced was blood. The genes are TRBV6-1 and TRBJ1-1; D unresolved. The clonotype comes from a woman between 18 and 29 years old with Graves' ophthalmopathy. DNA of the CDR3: TGTGCCAGCACCCTACAGAAGAACACTGAAGCTTTCTTT. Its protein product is CASTLQKNTEAFF.